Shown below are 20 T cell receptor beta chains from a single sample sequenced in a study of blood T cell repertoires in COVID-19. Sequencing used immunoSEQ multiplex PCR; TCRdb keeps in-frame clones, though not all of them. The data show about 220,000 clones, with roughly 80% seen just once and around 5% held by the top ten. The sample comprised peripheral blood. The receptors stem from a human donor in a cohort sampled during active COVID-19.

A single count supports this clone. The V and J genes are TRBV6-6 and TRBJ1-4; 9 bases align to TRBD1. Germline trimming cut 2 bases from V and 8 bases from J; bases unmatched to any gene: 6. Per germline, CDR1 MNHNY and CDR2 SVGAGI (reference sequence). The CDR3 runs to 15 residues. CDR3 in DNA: TGTGCCAGCAGTTACCGGGGACAGGGACGGGAAAAACTGTTTTTT. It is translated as CASSYRGQGREKLFF.

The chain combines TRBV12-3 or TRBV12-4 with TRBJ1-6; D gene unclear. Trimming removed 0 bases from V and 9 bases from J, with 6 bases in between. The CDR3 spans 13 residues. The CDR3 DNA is TGTGCCAGCAGTTTAGCGCGGGGTTCACCCCTCCACTTT. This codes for CASSLARGSPLHF.

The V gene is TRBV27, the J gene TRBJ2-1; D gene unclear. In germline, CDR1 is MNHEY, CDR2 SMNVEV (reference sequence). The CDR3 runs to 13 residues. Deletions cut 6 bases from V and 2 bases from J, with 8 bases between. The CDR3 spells CASSLVAYNEQFF. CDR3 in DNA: TGTGCCAGCAGCCTCGTAGCCTACAATGAGCAGTTCTTC.

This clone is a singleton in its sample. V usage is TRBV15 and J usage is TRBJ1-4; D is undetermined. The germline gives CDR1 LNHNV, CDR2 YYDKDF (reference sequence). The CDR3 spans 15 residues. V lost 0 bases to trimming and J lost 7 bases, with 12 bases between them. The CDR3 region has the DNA TGTGCCACCAGCAGAGATGGCAGGCCACCTGAAAAACTGTTTTTT. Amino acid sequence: CATSRDGRPPEKLFF.

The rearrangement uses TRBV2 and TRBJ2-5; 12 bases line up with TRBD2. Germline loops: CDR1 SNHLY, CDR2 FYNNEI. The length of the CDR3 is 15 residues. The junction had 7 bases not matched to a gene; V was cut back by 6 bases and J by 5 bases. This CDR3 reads CASRPWTSGTETQYF. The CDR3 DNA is TGTGCCAGCAGGCCCTGGACTAGCGGGACTGAGACCCAGTACTTC.

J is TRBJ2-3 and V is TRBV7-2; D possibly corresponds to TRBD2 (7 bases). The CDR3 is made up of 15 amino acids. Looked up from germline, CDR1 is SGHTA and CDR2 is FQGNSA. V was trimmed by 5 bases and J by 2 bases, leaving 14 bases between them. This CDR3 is CASSPAGGPTDTQYF. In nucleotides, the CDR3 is TGTGCCAGCAGCCCCGCCGGGGGGCCCACAGATACGCAGTATTTT.

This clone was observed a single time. CDR3 bases: TGTGCCAGCACCCCAGGGGAGGAGCAGTACTTC. Its protein is CASTPGEEQYF. This chain links TRBV12-3 or TRBV12-4 with TRBJ2-7; TRBD1 is a possible D gene (6 bases). This CDR3 spans 11 amino acids. Trimming cost V 7 bases and J 7 bases, with 11 bases left between them.

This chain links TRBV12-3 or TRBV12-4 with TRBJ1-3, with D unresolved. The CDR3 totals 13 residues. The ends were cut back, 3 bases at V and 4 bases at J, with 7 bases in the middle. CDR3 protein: CASSFSGGNTIYF. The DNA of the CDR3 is TGTGCCAGCAGTTTTTCGGGGGGAAACACCATATATTTT.

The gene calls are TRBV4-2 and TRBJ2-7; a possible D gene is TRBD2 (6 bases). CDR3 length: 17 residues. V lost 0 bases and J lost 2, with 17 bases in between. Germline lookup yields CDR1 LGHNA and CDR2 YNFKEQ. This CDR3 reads CASSQDTGAGLAYEQYF. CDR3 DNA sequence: TGTGCCAGCAGCCAAGACACGGGAGCGGGCTTGGCCTACGAGCAGTACTTC.

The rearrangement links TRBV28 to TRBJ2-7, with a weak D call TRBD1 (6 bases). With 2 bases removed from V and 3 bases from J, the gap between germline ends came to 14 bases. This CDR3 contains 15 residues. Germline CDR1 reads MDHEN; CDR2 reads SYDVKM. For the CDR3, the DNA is TGTGCCAGCAGTTTAAGTTTCCCAGGGGACTACGAGCAGTACTTC. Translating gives CASSLSFPGDYEQYF.

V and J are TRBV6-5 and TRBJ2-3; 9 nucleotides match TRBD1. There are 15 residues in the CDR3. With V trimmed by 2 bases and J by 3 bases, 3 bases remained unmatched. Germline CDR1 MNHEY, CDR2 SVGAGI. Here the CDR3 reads CASSYLGQGTDTQYF. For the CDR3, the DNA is TGTGCCAGCAGTTACCTCGGACAGGGGACAGATACGCAGTATTTT.

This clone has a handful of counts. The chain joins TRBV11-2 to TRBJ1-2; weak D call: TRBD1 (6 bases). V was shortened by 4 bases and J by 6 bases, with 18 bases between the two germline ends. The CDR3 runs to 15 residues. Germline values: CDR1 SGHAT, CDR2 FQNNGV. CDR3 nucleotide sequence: TGTGCCAGCAGCTCAACAGGGCAAGGTCGACATGGCTACACCTTC. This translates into CASSSTGQGRHGYTF.

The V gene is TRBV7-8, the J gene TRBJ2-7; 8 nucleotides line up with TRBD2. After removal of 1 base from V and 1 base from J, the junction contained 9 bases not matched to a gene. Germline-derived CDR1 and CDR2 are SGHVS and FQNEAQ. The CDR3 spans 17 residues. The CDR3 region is CASSLEYRRGVSYEQYF. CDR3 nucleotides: TGTGCCAGCAGCTTAGAATACCGGCGGGGGGTTTCCTACGAGCAGTACTTC.

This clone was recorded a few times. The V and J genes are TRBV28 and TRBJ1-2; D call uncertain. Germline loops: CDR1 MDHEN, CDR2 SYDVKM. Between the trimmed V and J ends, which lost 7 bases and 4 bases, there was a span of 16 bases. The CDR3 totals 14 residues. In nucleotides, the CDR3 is TGTGCCAGCAATCGAGAGAGGCGAATCTATGGCTACACCTTC. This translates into CASNRERRIYGYTF.

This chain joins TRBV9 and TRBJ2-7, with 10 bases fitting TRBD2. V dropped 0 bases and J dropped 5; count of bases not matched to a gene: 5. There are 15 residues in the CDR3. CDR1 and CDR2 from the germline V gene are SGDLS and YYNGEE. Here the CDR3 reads CASSVASGSFDEQYF. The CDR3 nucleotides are TGTGCCAGCAGCGTAGCTAGCGGGAGTTTCGACGAGCAGTACTTC.

This chain's CDR3 is CAWSGPGGGESYEQYF. CDR3 nucleotide sequence: TGTGCCTGGAGTGGCCCTGGGGGGGGCGAATCCTACGAGCAGTACTTC. The chain links TRBV30 to TRBJ2-7; D possibly corresponds to TRBD2 (7 bases). The CDR3 extends over 16 amino acids. V was pared by 1 base and J by 1 base, with 17 bases between. Germline CDR1 is GTSNPN and CDR2 is SVGIG (reference sequence).

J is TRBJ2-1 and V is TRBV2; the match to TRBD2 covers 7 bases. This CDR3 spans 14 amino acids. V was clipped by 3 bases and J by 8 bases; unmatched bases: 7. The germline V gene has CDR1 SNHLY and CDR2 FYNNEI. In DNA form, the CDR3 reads TGTGCCAGCAGTGACGCGGGAGCTATCCATGAGCAGTTCTTC. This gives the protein CASSDAGAIHEQFF. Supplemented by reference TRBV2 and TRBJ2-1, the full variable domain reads EPEVTQTPSHQVTQMGQEVILRCVPISNHLYFYWYRQILGQKVEFLVSFYNNEISEKSEIFDDQFSVERPDGSNFTLKIRSTKLEDSAMYFCASSDAGAIHEQFFGPGTRLTVL.

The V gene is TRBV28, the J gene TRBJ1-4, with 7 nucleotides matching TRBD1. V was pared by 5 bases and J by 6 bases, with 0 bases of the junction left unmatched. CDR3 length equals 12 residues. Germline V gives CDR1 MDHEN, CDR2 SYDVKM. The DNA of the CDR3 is TGTGCCAGCAGTACAGGGGATGAAAAACTGTTTTTT. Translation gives CASSTGDEKLFF.

The CDR3 bases are TGTGCCAGCAGTGAATCAGGGACTTATAATGAAAAACTGTTTTTT. Its translation is CASSESGTYNEKLFF. The rearrangement joins TRBV25-1 to TRBJ1-4, with D possibly matching TRBD1 (5 bases). The CDR3 runs 15 residues. Trimming removed 1 base at V and 4 bases at J, with 10 bases between. Looked up from germline, CDR1 is MGHDK and CDR2 is SYGVNS.

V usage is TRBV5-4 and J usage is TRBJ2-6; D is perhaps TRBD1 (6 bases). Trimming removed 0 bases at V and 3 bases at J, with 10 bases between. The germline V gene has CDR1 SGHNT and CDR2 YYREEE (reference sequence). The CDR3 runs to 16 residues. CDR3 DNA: TGTGCCAGCAGCTTGGAACAGGGTGGTGGGGCCAACGTCCTGACTTTC. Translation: CASSLEQGGGANVLTF.